Below, one T cell receptor (beta chain) is given with its context. Antigen specificity is unknown. This CDR3 spans 17 amino acids. Germline loops: CDR1 MDHEN, CDR2 SYDVKM. The data were obtained in a study of CXCR3-negative and CXCR3-positive naive CD8 T cells. The TRB libraries of cDNA were built by UMI-labeled 5' RACE. Following a re-call of the 5' RACE reads, TCRdb has one entry per CDR3 protein and lacks DNA. This listing includes approximately 59,000 distinct CDR3 sequences. General study results and limits: TCR interaction strength was inferred from TRB CDR3 physicochemistry, as CD5 matched across naive subsets. Naive cells positive for CXCR3 carried more hydrophobic TRB CDR3s than CXCR3-negative ones. Whereas memory cells differed, naive CXCR3-negative and CXCR3-positive cells shared similar TRBV-TRBJ usage.

This clonotype originated in a human donor in good health. Some clones in this sample may be carry-over from other donors' samples. The chain links TRBV28 to TRBJ2-2; TCRdb reports TRBD1, a call that lacks DNA to check it against. The specimen was naive CXCR3+ CD8+ T cells from blood. Noted subset: CD45RO-CCR7+CD27+CD95- naive CD8+ T cells expressing CXCR3 (TNR3+). The CDR3: CASGPRGTGQNTGELFF. The full variable domain, rest sourced from reference TRBV28 and TRBJ2-2, is DVKVTQSSRYLVKRTGEKVFLECVQDMDHENMFWYRQDPGLGLRLIYFSYDVKMKEKGDIPEGYSVSREKKERFSLILESASTNQTSMYLCASGPRGTGQNTGELFFGEGSRLTVL.